This TCR beta chain stems from a study of shared clonotypes between healthy human individuals. Study-level results: Some clonotypes were shared by all four sorted-subset donors, while others were not shared. The non-shared ones had lower generation probabilities than the shared ones.

A note on this clone: The antigen is undetermined.

Trimming took off 1 base at V and 6 bases at J, with 13 bases between the two ends. Germline V gene sequence: CDR1 LGHNA, CDR2 YSLEER. The CDR3 is 15 residues long. TCRdb keeps only in-frame clones here, not all; method: immunoSEQ multiplex PCR. Here the sample spans some 1 million clones, more than 65% being singletons. Division of CD4+ cells produced a CD45RA+ naive subset and a CD45RA-negative memory subset. The sample comprised memory CD4+ T cells sorted from blood. The sample's subset: CD45RA-negative fraction. This receptor was obtained from a man younger than 30 in good health. This chain uses TRBV4-3 with TRBJ2-1; tentatively, D is TRBD2 (6 bases). The CDR3 DNA is TGCGCCAGCAGCCAAGGGGCAGGGCGGGGCAATGAGCAGTTCTTC. As protein: CASSQGAGRGNEQFF.